This T cell receptor (beta chain) was sequenced in a study of liver allograft versus peripheral blood T cells. Turning to the study itself: Transplanted livers and recipients' peripheral blood had their T cell receptor repertoires compared. General study findings and limits: Peripheral blood repertoires reportedly differed from the T cell receptor repertoires found inside liver allografts.

Germline V gene sequence: CDR1 MNHGY, CDR2 SAAAGT. CDR3 length: 14 residues. V was pared by 10 bases and J by 1 base, with 8 bases of the junction left unmatched. This clonotype was picked up one time. Its antigen is not identified. Only one base separates this from a far larger clonotype, so it likely reflects a read error. A single record per CDR3 protein comes from TCRdb applying MiXCR to the reads. The sample consists of about 5,200 distinct CDR3 sequences, around a sixth of them appearing once. V is TRBV6-8 and J is TRBJ1-1; TRBD1 agrees at 8 bases. This receptor was taken from a human patient who had a liver transplant. The T cells may partly be graft donor cells. DNA of the CDR3: TGTGCCACTCCGACAGGGGAGAGGAACACTGAAGCTTTCTTT. Amino acid sequence: CATPTGERNTEAFF.